This record covers a single TCR beta chain. Its antigen is still unknown. At one of its ends the junction is not consistent with the germline gene, which may arise from a read error. The source of the sample is a study of T cell repertoires in cytomegalovirus infection. About the study: Indications came from public TCR beta signatures; they pointed to CMV infection and to a matching HLA type.

The CDR3 consists of 15 residues. The germline V gene has CDR1 SGHAT and CDR2 FQNNGV. One entry per CDR3 protein, called by TCRdb with MiXCR from the reads. The sample lists 150,000 to 200,000 distinct CDR3 sequences, roughly 19% seen once, with less than 3% in the top ten. Study-wide findings and caveats: Clonotype analysis showed dominance of the ex vivo response by HLA-C-restricted CMV-specific TCR beta clonotypes. Of the TCR beta families, the public ones yielded a cumulative frequency that identified carriers of CMV plus the relevant HLA.

The clonotype comes from a human donor in good health (CMV status not recorded). Some clones in this sample may be carry-over from other donors' samples. The chain carries TRBV11-2 and TRBJ2-2; D tentatively reads TRBD1 or TRBD2 (5 bases each). Sequencing was done on a sample of PBMCs. CDR3 region: CASSLTASNTGEPFF. For the CDR3, the DNA is TGTGCCAGCAGCTTGACAGCCTCGAACACCGGGGAGCCGTTTTTT.